Described below is a single T cell receptor beta chain sequence and its context. This sample was taken from a study of cytomegalovirus exposure and HLA in healthy donors. Germline V gives CDR1 SGHRS, CDR2 YFSETQ. Trimming cost V 5 bases and J 5 bases, with 20 bases left between them. This CDR3 is built from 16 residues. PCR used 60 Vbeta primers and 13 Jbeta primers. Method: immunoSEQ multiplex PCR; TCRdb's copy keeps in-frame clones and lacks some. The table has 110,000 or so clones, approximately 80% seen once. The TCR sequence derives from a man in his late teens or twenties in good health and CMV-seropositive. The chain links TRBV5-1 to TRBJ2-1; D possibly corresponds to TRBD1 (6 bases). Sequencing was carried out using PBMCs. Here the CDR3 DNA reads TGCGCCAGCAGTAAGACAGGTGCCCTTTTAAACAATGAGCAGTTCTTC. This codes for CASSKTGALLNNEQFF.